The 6 T cell receptor beta chains below were found in one sample sequenced in a study of T cells in Graves' hyperthyroidism and ophthalmopathy. RNA transcripts provided the source from which TCR beta CDR3 regions were amplified. Initially, a first-round RT-PCR of the TCR CDR3 employed the HTBI primer set. TCRdb fed the multiplex PCR reads into MiXCR, producing one record per CDR3 protein. Of around 270,000 distinct CDR3 sequences in the sample, approximately 18% were seen once. The source material was blood. All receptors come from a man in his forties or fifties with Graves' ophthalmopathy.

This clonotype was seen repeatedly, ten times or more. The gene calls are TRBV5-1 and TRBJ2-1, with a tentative D call TRBD2 (6 bases). The V gene's germline CDR1 is SGHRS and CDR2 YFSETQ. V lost 4 bases and J 7 bases, leaving 18 bases between the germline ends. The CDR3 has 15 amino acids. CDR3 residues: CASSPLEGGGNEQFF. CDR3 in DNA: TGCGCCAGCAGCCCGCTTGAGGGAGGAGGAAATGAGCAGTTCTTC.

The chain employs TRBV7-9 and TRBJ2-3; perhaps D is TRBD1 or TRBD2 (5 bases each). CDR1 and CDR2 (germline): SEHNR, FQNEAQ (reference sequence). The CDR3 length is 12 residues. V was cut by 4 bases and J by 5 bases, with 7 bases left in between. CDR3 in DNA: TGTGCCAGCAGCTGGGGGATAGATACGCAGTATTTT. Translating it yields CASSWGIDTQYF.

This clonotype was counted many times. The genes are TRBV3-1 and TRBJ1-1; D gene ambiguous. Trimming took 4 bases from V and 8 from J, leaving 17 bases between them. The CDR3 is 14 amino acids. Germline assignment: CDR1 LGHDT and CDR2 YNNKEL (reference sequence). The DNA of the CDR3 is TGTGCCAGCAGCCCTATCCTCACGAGTACCGAAGCTTTCTTT. This codes for CASSPILTSTEAFF.

This clonotype showed up just a few times. CDR3 bases: TGCGCCACCCGAAGCGGGAGGGGTACAGATACGCAGTATTTT. Encoded protein: CATRSGRGTDTQYF. This chain connects TRBV5-1 to TRBJ2-3; 10 bases align to TRBD2. V lost 9 bases, J lost 3 bases, and 7 bases stayed unmatched. This CDR3 is 14 amino acids long. The V gene's germline CDR1 is SGHRS and CDR2 YFSETQ. The full variable domain, its missing parts supplied by reference TRBV5-1 and TRBJ2-3, is KAGVTQTPRYLIKTRGQQVTLSCSPISGHRSVSWYQQTPGQGLQFLFEYFSETQRNKGNFPGRFSGRQFSNSRSEMNVSTLELGDSALYLCATRSGRGTDTQYFGPGTRLTVL.

There are many counts of this clonotype. This chain links TRBV27 with TRBJ1-1; D is uncertain. The CDR3 has 12 amino acids. CDR1 MNHEY and CDR2 SMNVEV come from the germline V gene (reference sequence). Trimming left V 8 bases short and J 4 bases short, with 11 bases between. For the CDR3, the DNA is TGTGCCAGCGAGCAGGTCCGCACTGAAGCTTTCTTT. Translation gives CASEQVRTEAFF.

Regarding this clonotype: A much larger clone lies one base from this, so it may be a read error. This sequence joins TRBV11-3 and TRBJ2-2; D ambiguous. The CDR3 totals 14 residues. Per germline, CDR1 SGHNT and CDR2 YENEEA. The CDR3 loop is CACSLGYNTGELFF. Written as DNA, the CDR3 is TGTGCCTGCAGCTTAGGCTACAACACCGGGGAGCTGTTTTTT.